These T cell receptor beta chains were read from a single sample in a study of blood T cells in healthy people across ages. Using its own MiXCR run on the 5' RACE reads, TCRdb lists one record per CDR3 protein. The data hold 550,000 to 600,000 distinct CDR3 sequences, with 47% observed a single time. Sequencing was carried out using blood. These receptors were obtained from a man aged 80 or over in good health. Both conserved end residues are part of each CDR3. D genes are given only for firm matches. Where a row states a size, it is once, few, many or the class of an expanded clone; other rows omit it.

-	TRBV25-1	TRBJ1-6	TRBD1	TGTGCCAGCAGTGAATTGGGCAGGGGGAATTCACCCCTCCACTTT	CASSELGRGNSPLHF
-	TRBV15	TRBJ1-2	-	TGTGCCACCAGCCCCGGGGGAGTAAACTATGGCTACACCTTC	CATSPGGVNYGYTF
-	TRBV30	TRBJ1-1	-	TGTGCCTGGAGCAGCGGTCCTCCGACCGCTTTCTTT	CAWSSGPPTAFF
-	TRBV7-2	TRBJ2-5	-	TGTGCCAGCAGCTTAAGCAGGGGAGGAGAGACCCAGTACTTC	CASSLSRGGETQYF
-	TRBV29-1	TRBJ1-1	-	TGCAGCGTTGATGTGGGCCCTTTGGGGGGCGCGGGAGGCACTGAAGCTTTCTTT	CSVDVGPLGGAGGTEAFF
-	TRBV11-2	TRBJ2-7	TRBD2	TGTGCCAGCAGCGGCGGGGGAATCGACGAGCAGTACTTC	CASSGGGIDEQYF
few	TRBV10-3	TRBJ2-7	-	TGTGCCATCAGTGAGATCAGGGGGGAGTACGAGCAGTACTTC	CAISEIRGEYEQYF
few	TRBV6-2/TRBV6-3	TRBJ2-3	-	TGTGCCAGCAGTTACTACGGGGCCTCAGATACGCAGTATTTT	CASSYYGASDTQYF
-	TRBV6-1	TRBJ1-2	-	TGTGCCAGCAGCGCGGACAGACGAAACTATGGCTACACCTTC	CASSADRRNYGYTF
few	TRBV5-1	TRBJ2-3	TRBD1	TGCGCCAGCAGCCCCCGACAGGGGACAGATACGCAGTATTTT	CASSPRQGTDTQYF
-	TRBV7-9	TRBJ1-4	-	TGTGCCAGCAGCCTGTATACGATGTCTAATGAAAAACTGTTTTTT	CASSLYTMSNEKLFF
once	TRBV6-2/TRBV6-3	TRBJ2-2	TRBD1	TGTGCCAGTACCTGGGACAGGGGGAACACCGGGGAGCTGTTTTTT	CASTWDRGNTGELFF
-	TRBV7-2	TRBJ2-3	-	TGTGCCAGCAGCTTAGCGGGAGGTTATAGCACAGATACGCAGTATTTT	CASSLAGGYSTDTQYF
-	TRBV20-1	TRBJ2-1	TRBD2	TGCAGTGCTAGCCAAACTAGCGGGGGCTACAATGAGCAGTTCTTC	CSASQTSGGYNEQFF
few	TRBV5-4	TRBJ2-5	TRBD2	TGTGCCAGCAGCTGGGACGGGACTAAAGAGACCCAGTACTTC	CASSWDGTKETQYF
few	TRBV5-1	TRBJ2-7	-	TGCGCCAGCAGCTTACCGGGGCTCATGGGCGAGCAGTACTTC	CASSLPGLMGEQYF
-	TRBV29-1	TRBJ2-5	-	TGCAGCGTTGAAGAGGCGGCTAGCCTTCAAGAGACCCAGTACTTC	CSVEEAASLQETQYF
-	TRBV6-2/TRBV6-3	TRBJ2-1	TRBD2	TGTGCCAGCAGTTACCGGGAGGGTGAGCAGTTCTTC	CASSYREGEQFF
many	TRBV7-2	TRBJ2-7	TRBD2	TGTGCCAGCAGCTTACTTAGTGGCGGGACTACCTACGAGCAGTACTTC	CASSLLSGGTTYEQYF
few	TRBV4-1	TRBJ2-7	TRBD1	TGCGCCAGCAGCCAGTTACAGGGGAAAGGATCCTACGAGCAGTACTTC	CASSQLQGKGSYEQYF
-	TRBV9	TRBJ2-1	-	TGTGCCAGCAGCGTGGGGGGAGATAAGCAGTTCTTC	CASSVGGDKQFF
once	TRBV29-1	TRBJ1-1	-	TGCAGCGCCTCGCCTCAAGGTGAAGCTTTCTTT	CSASPQGEAFF
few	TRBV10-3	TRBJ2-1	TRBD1	TGTGCCATCAGTGGGGGACAGGGGCAAGAAAGGGATGAGCAGTTCTTC	CAISGGQGQERDEQFF
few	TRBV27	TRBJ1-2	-	TGTGCCAGCAAGGAGGTGGGGGCTGGCTATGGCTACACCTTC	CASKEVGAGYGYTF
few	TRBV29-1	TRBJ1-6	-	TGCAGCGCCCGCGTGGGGGGTAATTCACCCCTCCACTTT	CSARVGGNSPLHF
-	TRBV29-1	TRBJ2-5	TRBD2	TGCAGCGTTCTAGGACTAGCGGGGTACAATGAGCAGTACTTC	CSVLGLAGYNEQYF
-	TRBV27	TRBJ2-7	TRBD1	TGTGCCAGCAGTTCGGGTCAGGGACAGGGGGCAGGGCAGTACTTC	CASSSGQGQGAGQYF
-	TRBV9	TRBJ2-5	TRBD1	TGTGCCAGCAGGTTACAGGGGGCAGGAGAGACCCAGTACTTC	CASRLQGAGETQYF
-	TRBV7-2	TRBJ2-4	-	TGTGCCAGCAGCTACAGGACGGGGGAAAACATTCAGTACTTC	CASSYRTGENIQYF
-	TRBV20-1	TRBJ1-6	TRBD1	TGCAGTGCTAGAGTCGGGACAGCAAATAATTCACCCCTCCACTTT	CSARVGTANNSPLHF
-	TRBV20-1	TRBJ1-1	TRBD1	TGCAGTTTACAGGGGGCGAACACTGAAGCTTTCTTT	CSLQGANTEAFF
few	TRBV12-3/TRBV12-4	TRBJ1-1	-	TGTGCCAGCAGTTTCCACACTGAAGCTTTCTTT	CASSFHTEAFF
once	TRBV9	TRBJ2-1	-	TGTGCCAGCAGCGAGAGGGAGACAGCCTACAATGAGCAGTTCTTC	CASSERETAYNEQFF
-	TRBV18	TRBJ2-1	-	TGTGCCAGCTCACCCGGTCAGGAGGCTGAGCAGTTCTTC	CASSPGQEAEQFF
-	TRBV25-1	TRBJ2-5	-	TGTGCCAGCAGTGAATTTCGGGCCTCGCAAGAGACCCAGTACTTC	CASSEFRASQETQYF
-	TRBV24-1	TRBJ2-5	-	TGTGCCACCAGTGATTTGCAGGGCACCGACGCAGAGACCCAGTACTTC	CATSDLQGTDAETQYF
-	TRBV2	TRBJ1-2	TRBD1	TGTGCCAGCAGTCTCTCGACAGGGACCTATGGCCACACCTTC	CASSLSTGTYGHTF
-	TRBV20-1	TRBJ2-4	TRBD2	TGCAGTGCTAGAGATTCTAGCGGGAGAACCCCGTACTTC	CSARDSSGRTPYF
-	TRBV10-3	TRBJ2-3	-	TGTGCCATCAGTGAGTCCCGGGGGCTTAGCACAGATACGCAGTATTTT	CAISESRGLSTDTQYF
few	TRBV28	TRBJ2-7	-	TGTGCCAGCAGTTTTGGGACGGCGAAGCAGTACTTC	CASSFGTAKQYF
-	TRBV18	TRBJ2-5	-	TGTGCCAGCTCACCTCACCCTGATCAAGAGACCCAGTACTTC	CASSPHPDQETQYF